This TCR beta chain stems from a study of cytomegalovirus exposure and HLA in healthy donors. Details on this clone: The antigen remains unidentified.

The CDR3 contains 13 residues. V was shortened by 4 bases and J by 0 bases, with 4 bases between the two germline ends. Germline V gives CDR1 KGHSH, CDR2 LQKENI. Study-level findings and limits: The study labeled more than 150 TCR beta chains cytomegalovirus-associated. Testing in vitro showed a few CMV-associated chains specific for CMV antigens. As a later analysis revealed, most CMV-associated TCR beta chains appeared HLA-restricted. Based on reports, TCR beta sequences accurately predicted HLA-A and HLA-B alleles for most subjects.

This PCR relied on a set of 60 Vbeta primers and 13 Jbeta primers. TCRdb keeps only in-frame clones here, not all; method: immunoSEQ multiplex PCR. The sample carries 150,000 to 200,000 clones, 84% recorded once. The chain links TRBV18 to TRBJ1-3; unclear D gene. The receptor was derived from a boy aged 10-17 years in good health and CMV-seronegative. Sequenced sample: PBMCs. The CDR3 loop reads CASSHNSGNTIYF. CDR3 in DNA: TGTGCCAGCTCACATAACTCTGGAAACACCATATATTTT.